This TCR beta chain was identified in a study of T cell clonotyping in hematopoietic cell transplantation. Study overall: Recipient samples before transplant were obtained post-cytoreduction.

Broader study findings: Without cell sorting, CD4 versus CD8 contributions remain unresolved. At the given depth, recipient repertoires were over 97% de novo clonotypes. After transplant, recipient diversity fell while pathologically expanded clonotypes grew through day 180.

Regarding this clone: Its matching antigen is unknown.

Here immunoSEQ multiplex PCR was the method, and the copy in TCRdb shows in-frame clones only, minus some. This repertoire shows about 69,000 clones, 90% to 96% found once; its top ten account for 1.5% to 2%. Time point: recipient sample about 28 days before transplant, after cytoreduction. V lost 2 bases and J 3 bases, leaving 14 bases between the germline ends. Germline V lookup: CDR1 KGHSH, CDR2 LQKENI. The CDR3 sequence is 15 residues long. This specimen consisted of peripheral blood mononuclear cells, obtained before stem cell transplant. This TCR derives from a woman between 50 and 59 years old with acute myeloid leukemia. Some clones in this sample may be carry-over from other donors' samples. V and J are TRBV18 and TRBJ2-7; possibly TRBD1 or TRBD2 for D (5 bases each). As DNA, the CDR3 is TGTGCCAGCTCACCAGGTTTTGGGGGAGACTACGAGCAGTACTTC. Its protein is CASSPGFGGDYEQYF.